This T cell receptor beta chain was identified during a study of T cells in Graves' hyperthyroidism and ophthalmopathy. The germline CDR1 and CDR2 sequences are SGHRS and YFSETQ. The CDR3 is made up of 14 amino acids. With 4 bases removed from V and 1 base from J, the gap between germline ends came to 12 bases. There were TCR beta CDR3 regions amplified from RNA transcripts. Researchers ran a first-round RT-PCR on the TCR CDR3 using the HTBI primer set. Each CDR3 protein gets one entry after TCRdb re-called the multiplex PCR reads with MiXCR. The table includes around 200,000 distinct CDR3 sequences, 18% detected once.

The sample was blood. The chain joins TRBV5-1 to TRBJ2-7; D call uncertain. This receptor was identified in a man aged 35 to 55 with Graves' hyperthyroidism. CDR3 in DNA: TGCGCCAGCAGCCACCCCGACGTTTCCTACGAGCAGTACTTC. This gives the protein CASSHPDVSYEQYF.